This paragraph reports one T cell receptor beta chain. The record originates from a study of blood T cell repertoires in COVID-19. Trimming left V 0 bases short and J 0 bases short, with 12 bases between. Looked up from germline, CDR1 is LGHDT and CDR2 is YNNKEL (reference sequence). The CDR3 is 18 residues long. Sequenced by immunoSEQ multiplex PCR; TCRdb stores in-frame clones only, minus some. This sample yields tens of thousands of clones, of which about 93% are seen a single time; about 5% belongs to the top ten. This clonotype was obtained from a human donor in a cohort sampled during active COVID-19. J is TRBJ1-6 and V is TRBV3-1 (or the pseudogene TRBV3-2); TRBD1 might be the D (5 bases). The sample taken for sequencing was peripheral blood. This chain's CDR3 is CASSQDVGALSYNSPLHF. CDR3 sequence (DNA): TGTGCCAGCAGCCAAGATGTAGGGGCCCTCTCCTATAATTCACCCCTCCACTTT.